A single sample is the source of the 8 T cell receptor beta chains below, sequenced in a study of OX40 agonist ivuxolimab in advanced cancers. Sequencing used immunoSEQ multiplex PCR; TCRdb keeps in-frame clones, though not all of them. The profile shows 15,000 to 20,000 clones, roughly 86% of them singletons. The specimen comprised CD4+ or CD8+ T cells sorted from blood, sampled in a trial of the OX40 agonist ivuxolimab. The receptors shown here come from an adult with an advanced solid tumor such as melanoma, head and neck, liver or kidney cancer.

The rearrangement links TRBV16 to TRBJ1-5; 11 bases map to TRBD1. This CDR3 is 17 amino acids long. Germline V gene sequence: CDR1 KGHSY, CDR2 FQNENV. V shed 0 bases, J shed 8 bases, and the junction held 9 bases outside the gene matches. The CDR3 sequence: CASSQSRDRGFEEPQHF. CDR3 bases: TGTGCCAGCAGCCAATCCCGGGACAGGGGGTTCGAAGAGCCCCAGCATTTT.

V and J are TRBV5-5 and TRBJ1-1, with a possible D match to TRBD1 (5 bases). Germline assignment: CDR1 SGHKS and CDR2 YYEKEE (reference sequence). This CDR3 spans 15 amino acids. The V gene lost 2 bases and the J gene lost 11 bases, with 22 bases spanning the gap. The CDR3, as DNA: TGTGCCAGCAGCTTAGAGGAGGACCTACCAGGGAGGGCTTTCTTT. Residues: CASSLEEDLPGRAFF. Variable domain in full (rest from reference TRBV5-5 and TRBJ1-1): DAGVTQSPTHLIKTRGQQVTLRCSPISGHKSVSWYQQVLGQGPQFIFQYYEKEERGRGNFPDRFSARQFPNYSSELNVNALLLGDSALYLCASSLEEDLPGRAFFGQGTRLTVV.

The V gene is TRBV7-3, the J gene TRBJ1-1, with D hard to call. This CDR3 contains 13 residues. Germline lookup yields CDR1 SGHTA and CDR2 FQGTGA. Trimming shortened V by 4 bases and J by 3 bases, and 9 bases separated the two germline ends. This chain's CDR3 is CASSSQRDTEAFF. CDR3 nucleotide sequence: TGTGCCAGCAGCTCCCAGCGGGACACTGAAGCTTTCTTT.

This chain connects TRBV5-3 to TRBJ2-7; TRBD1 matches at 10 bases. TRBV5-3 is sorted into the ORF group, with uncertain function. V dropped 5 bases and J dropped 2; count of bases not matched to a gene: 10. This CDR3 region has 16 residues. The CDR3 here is CARRHPGQGTAYEQYF. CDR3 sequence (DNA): TGTGCCAGAAGGCATCCGGGACAGGGGACCGCCTACGAGCAGTACTTC.

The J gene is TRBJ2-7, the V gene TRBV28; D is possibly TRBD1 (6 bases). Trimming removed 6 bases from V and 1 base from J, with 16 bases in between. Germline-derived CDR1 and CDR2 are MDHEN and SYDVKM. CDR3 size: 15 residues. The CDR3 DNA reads TGTGCCAGCAGCAAAACAGGGTTGTTGTCCTACGAGCAGTACTTC. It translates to CASSKTGLLSYEQYF.

The CDR3 DNA sequence: TGTGCCAGCAGCCTCACAGGGGTGAGATATTCACCCCTCCACTTT. It is translated as CASSLTGVRYSPLHF. This chain links TRBV11-2 with TRBJ1-6; 7 bases are a match to TRBD1. The V gene's germline CDR1 is SGHAT and CDR2 FQNNGV. This CDR3 has 15 amino acids. V lost 5 bases and J lost 8; bases outside the gene matches: 9. Full variable domain (missing parts from reference TRBV11-2 and TRBJ1-6): EAGVAQSPRYKIIEKRQSVAFWCNPISGHATLYWYQQILGQGPKLLIQFQNNGVVDDSQLPKDRFSAERLKGVDSTLKIQPAKLEDSAVYLCASSLTGVRYSPLHFGNGTRLTVT.

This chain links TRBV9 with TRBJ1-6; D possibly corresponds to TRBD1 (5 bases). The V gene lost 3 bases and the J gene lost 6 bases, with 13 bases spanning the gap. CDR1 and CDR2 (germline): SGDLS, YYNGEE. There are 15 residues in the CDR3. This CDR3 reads CASSAQGKSNSPLHF. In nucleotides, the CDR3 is TGTGCCAGCAGCGCTCAGGGAAAGAGTAATTCACCCCTCCACTTT.

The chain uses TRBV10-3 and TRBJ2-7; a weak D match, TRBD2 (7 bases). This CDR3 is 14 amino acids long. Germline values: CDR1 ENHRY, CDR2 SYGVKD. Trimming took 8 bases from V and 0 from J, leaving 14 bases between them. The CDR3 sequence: CAIRAGALSYEQYF. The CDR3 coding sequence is TGTGCCATCCGGGCGGGGGCTCTCTCCTACGAGCAGTACTTC.